Below, 11 T cell receptor beta chains from the same sample are listed, as sequenced in a study of T cell responses to AZD1222 COVID-19 vaccine. Clones were sequenced by immunoSEQ multiplex PCR, and TCRdb holds only the in-frame ones, with some missing. Of tens of thousands of clones listed, 65% to 90% are singletons. Source: peripheral blood, taken on day 0 of AZD1222 vaccination. The receptors derive from an adult in good health.

In nucleotides, the CDR3 is TGTGCCAGCAGCCCCTTGGGGGGACTGAGTGGCTACACCTTC. Residues: CASSPLGGLSGYTF. The rearrangement uses TRBV7-2 and TRBJ1-2; D is possibly TRBD1 (5 bases). The CDR3 extends over 14 amino acids. Germline CDR1 reads SGHTA; CDR2 reads FQGNSA. V was clipped by 5 bases and J by 7 bases, with 17 bases between them.

The CDR3 coding sequence is TGCGCCAGCAGCCAAGCCCGACAGGGGCTGATCACCGGGGAGCTGTTTTTT. Translated, it gives CASSQARQGLITGELFF. V and J are TRBV4-1 and TRBJ2-2, with 8 bases that match TRBD1. Germline trimming cut 1 base from V and 4 bases from J; bases unmatched to any gene: 8. There are 17 residues in the CDR3. Germline V gene lookup returns CDR1 MGHRA and CDR2 YSYEKL.

The chain recombines TRBV6-2 or TRBV6-3 with TRBJ2-3; D unresolved. The CDR3 has 15 amino acids. The germline CDR1 and CDR2 sequences are MNHEY and SVGEGT. Trimming took off 4 bases at V and 2 bases at J, with 13 bases between the two ends. CDR3 sequence reads: CASSLSFRSTDTQYF. The CDR3 DNA is TGTGCCAGCAGTTTAAGTTTCCGGTCCACAGATACGCAGTATTTT.

The V gene is TRBV5-1, the J gene TRBJ1-1, with 8 bases matching TRBD1. With 2 bases clipped from V and 4 bases from J, the junction kept 1 base outside the gene matches. In germline, CDR1 is SGHRS, CDR2 YFSETQ. CDR3 length: 13 residues. The CDR3 sequence is CASSLTGGTEAFF. In nucleotides, the CDR3 is TGCGCCAGCAGCTTAACAGGGGGCACTGAAGCTTTCTTT.

The chain couples TRBV7-2 to TRBJ1-1, with unresolved D. Germline V lookup: CDR1 SGHTA, CDR2 FQGNSA. The length of the CDR3 is 12 residues. V lost 5 bases to trimming and J lost 9 bases, with 13 bases between them. The CDR3 protein is CASSPSGSKAFF. CDR3 bases: TGTGCCAGCAGCCCTAGCGGCAGCAAAGCTTTCTTT.

The chain is built from TRBV4-3 and TRBJ1-1; D is uncertain. The CDR3 has 16 residues. V lost 4 bases, J lost 0 bases, and 15 bases lay in between. The germline CDR1 and CDR2 sequences are LGHNA and YSLEER. The CDR3 here is CASSPKTGRMNTEAFF. In DNA, the CDR3 is TGCGCCAGCAGCCCCAAAACCGGGCGGATGAACACTGAAGCTTTCTTT.

CDR3 protein: CASSDPLLRGVTEAFF. The CDR3 nucleotides read TGTGCCAGCAGTGATCCGCTCCTCAGGGGTGTCACTGAAGCTTTCTTT. The chain links TRBV6-1 to TRBJ1-1; a possible D gene is TRBD1 (6 bases). The V end lost 3 bases, the J end lost 4 bases, and 18 bases lay between the germline ends. The CDR3 extends over 16 amino acids. Germline V gene data show CDR1 as MNHNS and CDR2 as SASEGT.

This clone has just one count. The CDR3 here is CASSLLQNTEAFF. The CDR3 coding sequence is TGTGCCAGCAGCCTTCTTCAGAACACTGAAGCTTTCTTT. The genes are TRBV7-8 and TRBJ1-1; D call uncertain. V was trimmed by 5 bases and J by 1 base, leaving 8 bases between them. Per the germline V gene, CDR1 is SGHVS and CDR2 is FQNEAQ. This CDR3 spans 13 amino acids.

V and J are TRBV5-6 and TRBJ2-3, with D maybe TRBD2 (6 bases). With 4 bases removed from V and 4 bases from J, the gap between germline ends came to 16 bases. The CDR3 length is 15 residues. The germline CDR1 and CDR2 sequences are SGHDT and YYEEEE. The CDR3 coding sequence is TGTGCCAGCAGCCGTTATATCCGGGGGTCAGATACGCAGTATTTT. As protein: CASSRYIRGSDTQYF.

The chain couples TRBV11-2 to TRBJ1-4; no clear D gene. This CDR3 region has 15 residues. With 4 bases removed from V and 3 bases from J, the gap between germline ends came to 12 bases. Per the germline V gene, CDR1 is SGHAT and CDR2 is FQNNGV. Here the CDR3 reads CASSSLHLPNEKLFF. CDR3 nucleotides: TGTGCCAGCAGCTCCCTTCATTTACCTAATGAAAAACTGTTTTTT. The full variable domain, completed using reference TRBV11-2 and TRBJ1-4, is EAGVAQSPRYKIIEKRQSVAFWCNPISGHATLYWYQQILGQGPKLLIQFQNNGVVDDSQLPKDRFSAERLKGVDSTLKIQPAKLEDSAVYLCASSSLHLPNEKLFFGSGTQLSVL.

Only one count was recorded for this clone. The V call is TRBV4-2, the J call TRBJ2-5; TRBD2 aligns across 7 bases. The CDR3 is made up of 17 amino acids. V dropped 3 bases and J dropped 4; count of bases not matched to a gene: 14. Germline V CDR1 and CDR2: LGHNA, YNFKEQ. CDR3 sequence reads: CASSQVYRDWTRETQYF. The DNA of the CDR3 is TGTGCCAGCAGCCAGGTCTACCGGGACTGGACTAGAGAGACCCAGTACTTC.